This T cell receptor beta chain appears in the sequencing data of a study of T cells in Graves' hyperthyroidism and ophthalmopathy. Amplified TCR beta CDR3 regions came from RNA transcripts. During a first-round RT-PCR of the TCR CDR3, the HTBI primer set was used. Each CDR3 protein gets one entry after TCRdb re-called the multiplex PCR reads with MiXCR. The table records roughly 800,000 distinct CDR3 sequences, about two fifths of them present only once. Germline V gene sequence: CDR1 ENHRY, CDR2 SYGVKD. V lost 3 bases and J 6 bases, leaving 6 bases between the germline ends. The CDR3 contains 11 residues. Study-level points and caveats: Ophthalmopathy stood apart from stable hyperthyroidism in a 13 V-J model.

This clonotype was seen ten or more times. The target antigen is unknown. This chain connects TRBV10-3 to TRBJ2-7, with D uncertain. The sequence came from a man between 18 and 35 years old with Graves' hyperthyroidism. The sample consisted of blood. CDR3 region: CAISDRSEQYF. DNA for the CDR3: TGTGCCATCAGTGACCGGAGCGAGCAGTACTTC.